The clone carrying this T cell receptor (beta chain) was detected only a few times. Assay: immunoSEQ multiplex PCR; the TCRdb copy retains only in-frame clones and omits some. The table has about 74,000 clones, 84% seen once; the top ten hold around 2.1%. This entry belongs to a study of OX40 agonist ivuxolimab in advanced cancers. Study at large: The group had a mean age of about 60 years, ranged from roughly 23 to 85, and was roughly 83% male.

V lost 5 bases and J 4 bases, leaving 8 bases between the germline ends. Germline-derived CDR1 and CDR2 are SGHRS and YFSETQ. This CDR3 spans 12 amino acids. This sequence originates from an adult with an advanced solid tumor such as melanoma, head and neck, liver or kidney cancer. Sequencing was performed on CD4+ or CD8+ T cells sorted from blood, taken in a trial of the OX40 agonist ivuxolimab. V gene TRBV5-1 combines with J gene TRBJ2-3; D gene ambiguous. The CDR3 sequence: CASRKEADTQYF. The CDR3 DNA reads TGCGCCAGCAGAAAAGAGGCAGATACGCAGTATTTT. Based on the CDR3 plus reference TRBV5-1 and TRBJ2-3, the full variable domain is KAGVTQTPRYLIKTRGQQVTLSCSPISGHRSVSWYQQTPGQGLQFLFEYFSETQRNKGNFPGRFSGRQFSNSRSEMNVSTLELGDSALYLCASRKEADTQYFGPGTRLTVL.